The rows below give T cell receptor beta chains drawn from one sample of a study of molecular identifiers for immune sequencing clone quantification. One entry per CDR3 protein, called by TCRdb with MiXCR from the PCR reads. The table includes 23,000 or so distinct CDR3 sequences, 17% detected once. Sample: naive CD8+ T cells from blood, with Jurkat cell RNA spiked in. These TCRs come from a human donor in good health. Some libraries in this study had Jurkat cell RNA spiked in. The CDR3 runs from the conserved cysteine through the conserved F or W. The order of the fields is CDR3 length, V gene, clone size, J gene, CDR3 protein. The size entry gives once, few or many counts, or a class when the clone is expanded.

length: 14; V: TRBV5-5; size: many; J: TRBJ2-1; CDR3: CASSNFPEYNEQFF
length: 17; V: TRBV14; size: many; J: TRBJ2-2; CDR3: CASSQAVGAGLTGELFF
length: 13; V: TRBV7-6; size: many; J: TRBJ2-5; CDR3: CASSTTNQETQYF
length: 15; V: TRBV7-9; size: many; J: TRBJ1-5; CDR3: CASSLEGSGNQPQHF
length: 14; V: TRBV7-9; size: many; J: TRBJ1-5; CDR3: CASSLGQGQQPQHF
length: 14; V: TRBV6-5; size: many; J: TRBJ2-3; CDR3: CASREWTSTDTQYF
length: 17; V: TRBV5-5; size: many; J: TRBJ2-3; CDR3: CASSLGTGGGATDTQYF
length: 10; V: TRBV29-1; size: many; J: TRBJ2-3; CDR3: CSVYTDTQYF
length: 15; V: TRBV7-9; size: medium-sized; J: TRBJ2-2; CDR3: CASSSPRQNTGELFF
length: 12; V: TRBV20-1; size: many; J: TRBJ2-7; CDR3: CSVPPSTGVQYF